These 29 T cell receptor beta chains came from one sample sequenced in a study of shared clonotypes between healthy human individuals. Naive CD8 cells lacked CD45RO and underwent positive selection for CCR7, leaving out terminally differentiated effector memory CD45RA+ cells. This table comes from immunoSEQ multiplex PCR, and its TCRdb copy is limited to in-frame clones, with some not included. The top ten hold 0.2% to 0.25% of the sample, which has about 800,000 clones, about 97% seen once. Specimen: naive CD8+ T cells sorted from blood. The receptors were sampled from a man younger than 45 in good health.

This clone was found once. Distinct nucleotide sequences in the sample also encode this CDR3. J is TRBJ2-7 and V is TRBV5-1; possibly TRBD2 for D (5 bases). The ends were cut back, 6 bases at V and 4 bases at J, with 11 bases in the middle. CDR1 and CDR2 from the germline V gene are SGHRS and YFSETQ. This CDR3 contains 12 residues. The CDR3 nucleotides read TGCGCCAGCACCGGTGAGGGATACGAGCAGTACTTC. It encodes CASTGEGYEQYF.

Here the CDR3 DNA reads TGCGCCAGCAGCCAAGAACTAGCGGGAGGTGGATACGAGCAGTACTTC. Translation: CASSQELAGGGYEQYF. V usage is TRBV4-1 and J usage is TRBJ2-7; TRBD2 matches 12 bases. This CDR3 comprises 16 residues. From germline, CDR1 is MGHRA and CDR2 YSYEKL. The junction had 4 bases not matched to a gene; V was cut back by 0 bases and J by 4 bases.

In DNA, the CDR3 is TGCGCCAGCAGCTTGGTTTCAGGCGTACAACAAATCGATGAGCAGTTCTTC. It encodes CASSLVSGVQQIDEQFF. The chain carries TRBV5-1 and TRBJ2-1; no reliable D call. Per germline, CDR1 SGHRS and CDR2 YFSETQ. The CDR3 loop spans 17 amino acids. The ends were cut back, 0 bases at V and 8 bases at J, with 21 bases in the middle.

This clone was counted once. This chain uses TRBV29-1 with TRBJ1-1, with 8 bases identical to TRBD1. The CDR3 length is 12 residues. V shed 4 bases and J 6 bases; nucleotides not matched to a gene: 4. In germline, CDR1 is SQVTM, CDR2 ANQGSEA. The CDR3 here is CSVAGGFAEAFF. As DNA, the CDR3 is TGCAGCGTTGCAGGGGGCTTCGCTGAAGCTTTCTTT.

On this clone itself: Within the sample, other DNA sequences also encode this same CDR3. V and J are TRBV27 and TRBJ1-3; D possibly corresponds to TRBD1 (6 bases). Looked up from germline, CDR1 is MNHEY and CDR2 is SMNVEV (reference sequence). Trimming removed 3 bases from V and 1 base from J, with 7 bases in between. There are 14 residues in the CDR3. Here the CDR3 reads CASSFTGSGNTIYF. CDR3 in DNA: TGTGCCAGCAGTTTCACAGGGTCTGGAAACACCATATATTTT.

The rearrangement joins TRBV28 to TRBJ2-7, with 8 bases matching TRBD2. The junction had 6 bases not matched to a gene; V was cut back by 7 bases and J by 4 bases. The CDR3 has 13 residues. Germline CDR1 reads MDHEN; CDR2 reads SYDVKM. In DNA, the CDR3 is TGTGCCAGCATGGGACTAGGGCTTTACGAGCAGTACTTC. This sequence encodes CASMGLGLYEQYF. The full variable domain, in which reference TRBV28 and TRBJ2-7 provide the parts outside the CDR3, is DVKVTQSSRYLVKRTGEKVFLECVQDMDHENMFWYRQDPGLGLRLIYFSYDVKMKEKGDIPEGYSVSREKKERFSLILESASTNQTSMYLCASMGLGLYEQYFGPGTRLTVT.

The chain recombines TRBV27 with TRBJ2-7, with 8 bases aligning to TRBD1. CDR3 length: 18 residues. J gave up 2 bases and V 5 bases, and 17 bases lay outside the gene matches. The V gene's germline CDR1 is MNHEY and CDR2 SMNVEV (reference sequence). The CDR3 DNA reads as TGTGCCAGCAGTCCGACCGCTCCTGTCAGGGGGCTTCCCTACGAGCAGTACTTC. Translated, it gives CASSPTAPVRGLPYEQYF.

This clone has just one count. The CDR3 nucleotides are TGTGCCACCGGACTAGCGGGAAACTACGAGCAGTACTTC. It specifies CATGLAGNYEQYF. V is TRBV27 and J is TRBJ2-7; 12 bases match TRBD2. Germline values: CDR1 MNHEY, CDR2 SMNVEV (reference sequence). Trimming at V came to 10 bases and at J to 3 bases, leaving 4 bases not matched to a gene. The CDR3 sequence is 13 residues long.

The chain uses TRBV5-1 and TRBJ2-3; 10 positions agree with TRBD1. CDR1 and CDR2 (germline): SGHRS, YFSETQ. The CDR3 loop spans 16 amino acids. The V gene end was trimmed by 4 bases and the J gene end by 2 bases; junction bases not matched to a gene: 7. Here the CDR3 DNA reads TGCGCCAGCAGCCTGGGGACAGGGGAAAACACAGATACGCAGTATTTT. This sequence encodes CASSLGTGENTDTQYF.

This clone was seen only once. This chain links TRBV11-3 with TRBJ2-1; 9 nucleotides line up with TRBD2. The ends lost 5 bases at V and 4 bases at J; junction bases unmatched: 6. The CDR3 is 15 amino acids. Germline lookup yields CDR1 SGHNT and CDR2 YENEEA. The CDR3 DNA reads TGTGCCAGCAGCGCGGCCCTAGCGGGATACAATGAGCAGTTCTTC. Translated, it gives CASSAALAGYNEQFF.

This sequence joins TRBV7-9 and TRBJ2-7, with D tentatively TRBD2 (6 bases). Trimming took 5 bases from V and 3 from J, leaving 26 bases between them. This CDR3 has 18 residues. CDR1 and CDR2 (germline): SEHNR, FQNEAQ (reference sequence). CDR3 nucleotide sequence: TGTGCCAGCAGCCTCCGGGAGAATACGGCCGGTGGTGGCTACGAGCAGTACTTC. The encoded protein is CASSLRENTAGGGYEQYF. The complete variable domain, with remaining parts taken from reference TRBV7-9 and TRBJ2-7, reads DTGVSQNPRHKITKRGQNVTFRCDPISEHNRLYWYRQTLGQGPEFLTYFQNEAQLEKSRLLSDRFSAERPKGSFSTLEIQRTEQGDSAMYLCASSLRENTAGGGYEQYFGPGTRLTVT.

With regard to this clone: This same CDR3 is encoded by further DNA sequences in the sample. The rearrangement links TRBV11-2 to TRBJ2-7; 9 nucleotides agree with TRBD2. Looked up from germline, CDR1 is SGHAT and CDR2 is FQNNGV. V shed 5 bases and J 4 bases; nucleotides not matched to a gene: 6. CDR3 length: 14 residues. The CDR3 DNA reads as TGTGCCAGCAGCCTGACTAGCGGTGGGTACGAGCAGTACTTC. Translating it yields CASSLTSGGYEQYF.

This chain links TRBV11-2 with TRBJ2-5; D might be TRBD2 (5 bases). There are 14 residues in the CDR3. The germline gives CDR1 SGHAT, CDR2 FQNNGV. Trimming left V 5 bases short and J 5 bases short, with 15 bases between. DNA for the CDR3: TGTGCCAGCAGCCCACAACGCTGGAGGGAGACCCAGTACTTC. Protein: CASSPQRWRETQYF.

This chain links TRBV2 with TRBJ2-1, with 11 bases fitting TRBD2. Germline trimming cut 4 bases from V and 8 bases from J; bases unmatched to any gene: 4. The CDR3 has 14 amino acids. The V gene's germline CDR1 is SNHLY and CDR2 FYNNEI. The CDR3 DNA sequence: TGTGCCAGCAGTGGACTAGCGGGGCTCGATGAGCAGTTCTTC. This sequence encodes CASSGLAGLDEQFF.

In nucleotides, the CDR3 is TGCGCCAGCAGCCAGGTGAGCGGGGTCCCCTACGAGCAGTACTTC. This translates into CASSQVSGVPYEQYF. The V gene is TRBV4-1, the J gene TRBJ2-7; TRBD2 agrees at 7 bases. With 3 bases clipped from V and 2 bases from J, the junction kept 7 bases outside the gene matches. The CDR3 is 15 residues long. Per germline, CDR1 MGHRA and CDR2 YSYEKL.

The chain combines TRBV9 with TRBJ2-1; D unclear. V was clipped by 7 bases and J by 9 bases, with 5 bases between them. Germline V lookup: CDR1 SGDLS, CDR2 YYNGEE. The CDR3 contains 9 residues. The CDR3 spells CASGSEQFF. CDR3 coding DNA: TGTGCCAGCGGCAGTGAGCAGTTCTTC.

The V and J genes are TRBV27 and TRBJ2-1; TRBD1 is a possible D gene (5 bases). Trimming removed 2 bases at V and 0 bases at J, with 8 bases between. This CDR3 spans 15 amino acids. Per the germline V gene, CDR1 is MNHEY and CDR2 is SMNVEV (reference sequence). For the CDR3, the DNA is TGTGCCAGCAGTTTACAGGGTACCTCCTACAATGAGCAGTTCTTC. Its protein product is CASSLQGTSYNEQFF.

As regards this clone: Other DNA sequences from this sample encode an identical CDR3 as well. V is TRBV7-9 and J is TRBJ2-7; D may be TRBD1 or TRBD2 (5 bases each). The CDR3 extends over 14 amino acids. Germline V gene lookup returns CDR1 SEHNR and CDR2 FQNEAQ (reference sequence). V lost 1 base and J 0 bases, leaving 7 bases between the germline ends. In DNA form, the CDR3 reads TGTGCCAGCAGCTTAGAGGGGAGCTCCTACGAGCAGTACTTC. This translates into CASSLEGSSYEQYF.

The rearrangement joins TRBV7-9 to TRBJ2-7; no reliable D call. V dropped 4 bases and J dropped 0 bases, with 7 bases sitting between them. CDR3 length: 13 amino acids. Germline V gene sequence: CDR1 SEHNR, CDR2 FQNEAQ (reference sequence). CDR3 sequence reads: CASSSRFSYEQYF. CDR3 in DNA: TGTGCCAGCAGCTCACGCTTCTCCTACGAGCAGTACTTC.

The CDR3 protein is CASSPPDYEQYF. CDR3 DNA sequence: TGTGCCAGCAGTCCCCCGGATTACGAGCAGTACTTC. V usage is TRBV27 and J usage is TRBJ2-7; D is unresolved. V gave up 5 bases and J gave up 4 bases, with 9 bases separating them. CDR1 and CDR2 (germline): MNHEY, SMNVEV (reference sequence). This CDR3 comprises 12 residues.

The rearrangement joins TRBV4-3 to TRBJ2-7; possibly TRBD1 or TRBD2 for D (5 bases each). The CDR3 has 18 amino acids. Germline CDR1 reads LGHNA; CDR2 reads YSLEER. V lost 1 base to trimming and J lost 3 bases, with 22 bases between them. The CDR3 region has the DNA TGCGCCAGCAGCCAAGCCCCACAACCTCGGGACCGAGACTACGAGCAGTACTTC. Protein: CASSQAPQPRDRDYEQYF.

This chain uses TRBV4-3 with TRBJ2-1; 9 nucleotides align to TRBD2. Per germline, CDR1 LGHNA and CDR2 YSLEER. The CDR3 is 20 residues long. V shed 7 bases, J shed 4 bases, and the junction held 23 bases outside the gene matches. The CDR3 bases are TGCGCCAGCACTCAACAGCCAATCTCTAGTGATCTAGCGGGGTACAATGAGCAGTTCTTC. Translating it yields CASTQQPISSDLAGYNEQFF.

This rearrangement joins TRBV9 to TRBJ2-7; the D is unclear. This CDR3 has 12 residues. Germline CDR1 SGDLS, CDR2 YYNGEE. V was shortened by 0 bases and J by 5 bases, with 6 bases between the two germline ends. CDR3 region: CASSVDGHEQYF. For the CDR3, the DNA is TGTGCCAGCAGCGTAGACGGCCACGAGCAGTACTTC.

J is TRBJ2-7 and V is TRBV27; D might be TRBD1 (6 bases). The CDR3 extends over 13 amino acids. With 6 bases removed from V and 2 bases from J, the gap between germline ends came to 11 bases. Per the germline V gene, CDR1 is MNHEY and CDR2 is SMNVEV (reference sequence). The CDR3 DNA sequence: TGTGCCAGCAGGACAGGCGCAACCTACGAGCAGTACTTC. Its translation is CASRTGATYEQYF.

The genes are TRBV7-9 and TRBJ2-1; D is uncertain. Trimming pared 3 bases from V and 8 bases from J, leaving 20 bases between. The CDR3 has 16 residues. CDR1 is SEHNR and CDR2 is FQNEAQ in the germline V gene (reference sequence). The CDR3 DNA reads TGTGCCAGCAGCTTTTCTACCGGCTCACCTGTGGATGAGCAGTTCTTC. Translating gives CASSFSTGSPVDEQFF.

The rearrangement links TRBV4-1 to TRBJ1-3; no definite D call. The V and J ends lost 1 base and 3 bases respectively, with 1 base between them. This CDR3 is built from 12 residues. Germline CDR1 is MGHRA and CDR2 is YSYEKL. CDR3 in DNA: TGCGCCAGCAGCCAAGTTGGAAACACCATATATTTT. Translation: CASSQVGNTIYF.

The chain recombines TRBV7-8 with TRBJ2-1; 9 bases agree with TRBD2. V was pared by 4 bases and J by 7 bases, with 17 bases of the junction left unmatched. The CDR3 is 18 residues long. Germline values: CDR1 SGHVS, CDR2 FQNEAQ. The CDR3 DNA reads TGTGCCAGCAGCTCCGTACTAGGGGCGGGAGGGCCGAGGAATGAGCAGTTCTTC. Its translation is CASSSVLGAGGPRNEQFF. Variable domain in full (rest from reference TRBV7-8 and TRBJ2-1): GAGVSQSPRYKVAKRGQDVALRCDPISGHVSLFWYQQALGQGPEFLTYFQNEAQLDKSGLPSDRFFAERPEGSVSTLKIQRTQQEDSAVYLCASSSVLGAGGPRNEQFFGPGTRLTVL.

The CDR3, as DNA: TGTGCCACCAGCAGTCCCTTGGCCTACGAGCAGTACTTC. Protein sequence: CATSSPLAYEQYF. V gene TRBV15 combines with J gene TRBJ2-7; the D is unclear. The V end was cut by 3 bases, the J end by 2 bases, with 8 bases between. CDR3 size: 13 residues. The germline gives CDR1 LNHNV, CDR2 YYDKDF (reference sequence).

This chain uses TRBV7-6 with TRBJ1-2; D possibly corresponds to TRBD1 (5 bases). Germline V CDR1 and CDR2: SGHVS, FNYEAQ. The V and J ends lost 5 bases and 8 bases respectively, with 18 bases between them. The CDR3 runs 14 residues. CDR3 sequence: CASSEGDGIGGYTF. CDR3 nucleotides: TGTGCCAGCAGCGAAGGGGACGGCATAGGAGGCTACACCTTC.